A single sample is the source of the 26 T cell receptor beta chains below, sequenced in a study of blood T cell repertoires in COVID-19 (dated by TCRdb to the early 2020s). The library was made by the immunoSEQ multiplex PCR assay. Not all clones reach the TCRdb copy of this immuneACCESS table, which keeps in-frame sequences only. Checked studies attribute under half of the gap to unresolved V genes and leave the rest unexplained. For this sample the table gives tens of thousands of clones, of which roughly 90% were detected only once. The ten largest clones take up 0.95% to 1.5% of the sample. The specimen was peripheral blood. These TCRs come from a woman aged 60-70 years with acute or convalescent COVID-19.

The rearrangement links TRBV6-5 to TRBJ2-1, with TRBD1 as a possible D gene (6 bases). The CDR3 contains 15 residues. The germline V and J ends were trimmed by 6 bases and 0 bases, with 12 bases remaining between them. Germline-derived CDR1 and CDR2 are MNHEY and SVGAGI. The CDR3 sequence: CASSPGTYSYNEQFF. The CDR3 nucleotides are TGTGCCAGCAGCCCCGGGACATACTCCTACAATGAGCAGTTCTTC.

The J gene is TRBJ2-1, the V gene TRBV5-1; 10 bases line up with TRBD2. Trimming removed 0 bases from V and 5 bases from J; junction bases left unmatched: 2. The germline CDR1 and CDR2 sequences are SGHRS and YFSETQ. CDR3 length equals 15 residues. CDR3 protein: CASSLALAGNNEQFF. Written as DNA, the CDR3 is TGCGCCAGCAGCTTGGCACTAGCGGGGAACAATGAGCAGTTCTTC.

The V gene is TRBV15, the J gene TRBJ2-1; TRBD1 aligns across 9 bases. The CDR3 loop spans 17 amino acids. V shed 0 bases, J shed 7 bases, and the junction held 10 bases outside the gene matches. Looked up from germline, CDR1 is LNHNV and CDR2 is YYDKDF (reference sequence). CDR3: CATSRDKGQGGENEQFF. As DNA, the CDR3 is TGTGCCACCAGCAGAGATAAGGGACAGGGCGGAGAGAATGAGCAGTTCTTC.

V and J are TRBV27 and TRBJ1-2; TRBD1 aligns across 7 bases. The CDR3 has 15 residues. V shed 4 bases, J shed 3 bases, and the junction held 8 bases outside the gene matches. Germline V gene sequence: CDR1 MNHEY, CDR2 SMNVEV (reference sequence). The CDR3 reads CASSSAAGGHYGYTF. CDR3 sequence (DNA): TGTGCCAGCAGTTCTGCGGCAGGGGGTCACTATGGCTACACCTTC.

The genes are TRBV27 and TRBJ1-5, with a possible D match to TRBD1 (5 bases). Germline loops: CDR1 MNHEY, CDR2 SMNVEV (reference sequence). The CDR3 sequence is 16 residues long. V lost 4 bases and J lost 0, with 13 bases in between. The CDR3 region is CASSSPPGLSNQPQHF. The DNA of the CDR3 is TGTGCCAGCAGTTCCCCCCCGGGACTTAGCAATCAGCCCCAGCATTTT.

CDR3 in DNA: TGTGCCAGTAGTACAAATCGCGGACAGGGCGACTATAATTCACCCCTCCACTTT. This gives the protein CASSTNRGQGDYNSPLHF. The chain employs TRBV19 and TRBJ1-6; 8 nucleotides align to TRBD1. The trim removed 4 bases at V and 3 bases at J, leaving 11 bases unmatched. The CDR3 extends over 18 amino acids. Germline CDR1 LNHDA, CDR2 SQIVND (reference sequence).

In this sample, this clone turned up once. The chain links TRBV4-1 to TRBJ1-1; 7 bases fit TRBD1. The CDR3 is made up of 15 amino acids. CDR1 and CDR2 (germline): MGHRA, YSYEKL. V shed 5 bases and J 4 bases; nucleotides not matched to a gene: 10. The CDR3 reads CASSGPNRGRTEAFF. The CDR3 DNA reads TGCGCCAGCAGCGGCCCGAACAGGGGTCGCACTGAAGCTTTCTTT.

The table lists this clone with a few counts. The chain employs TRBV5-8 and TRBJ2-3; 10 bases are a match to TRBD2. The CDR3 totals 14 residues. Germline values: CDR1 SGHTS, CDR2 YDEGEE. With 1 base clipped from V and 4 bases from J, the junction kept 0 bases outside the gene matches. The CDR3 DNA is TGTGCCAGCAGCTTGAGCGGGAGGGCAGATACGCAGTATTTT. Encoded protein: CASSLSGRADTQYF. Drawing the rest from reference TRBV5-8 and TRBJ2-3, the complete variable domain is EAGVTQSPTHLIKTRGQQATLRCSPISGHTSVYWYQQALGLGLQFLLWYDEGEERNRGNFPPRFSGRQFPNYSSELNVNALELEDSALYLCASSLSGRADTQYFGPGTRLTVL.

The genes are TRBV30 and TRBJ2-3, with 12 bases matching TRBD2. The CDR3 consists of 14 residues. Looked up from germline, CDR1 is GTSNPN and CDR2 is SVGIG (reference sequence). Trimming took 7 bases from V and 4 from J; bases not matched to a gene: 6. CDR3 bases: TGTGCCTTTGGTCTAGCGGGGGGGGCAGATACGCAGTATTTT. Amino acid sequence: CAFGLAGGADTQYF.

The chain has TRBV12-5 and TRBJ2-2, with D perhaps matching TRBD1 (5 bases). The ends were cut back, 4 bases at V and 13 bases at J, with 13 bases in the middle. Looked up from germline, CDR1 is LGHNT and CDR2 is FRNRAP. This CDR3 has 12 residues. Written as DNA, the CDR3 is TGTGCTAGTGGTTCAGGGCCTTGGGGGCTGTTTTTT. Its translation: CASGSGPWGLFF.

The chain recombines TRBV18 with TRBJ2-2; possible D gene TRBD2, 6 bases. Germline-derived CDR1 and CDR2 are KGHSH and LQKENI. Deletions cut 6 bases from V and 0 bases from J, with 17 bases between. The CDR3 is 17 amino acids. The CDR3 is CASSRRDRGANTGELFF. The CDR3 DNA reads as TGTGCCAGCTCCAGGAGGGACCGAGGGGCGAACACCGGGGAGCTGTTTTTT.

This clone was detected once. The rearrangement uses TRBV11-2 and TRBJ2-7; no clear D. CDR1 and CDR2 from the germline V gene are SGHAT and FQNNGV. The V and J ends lost 1 base and 2 bases respectively, with 9 bases between them. The CDR3 covers 14 residues. This chain's CDR3 is CASSLGPLTYEQYV. In DNA form, the CDR3 reads TGTGCCAGCAGCTTAGGCCCCCTAACCTACGAGCAGTACGTC.

This chain uses TRBV12-1 with TRBJ2-3; TRBD2 is the table's D call, not checked against the DNA. TRBV12-1 corresponds to a pseudogene. The CDR3 sequence is 15 residues long. Here the CDR3 reads CASSSLGGGTDTQYF. Written as DNA, the CDR3 is TGTGCCAGCAGCTCCCTGGGCGGGGGCACAGATACGCAGTATTTT.

The chain uses TRBV5-1 and TRBJ1-3; D call uncertain. Germline-derived CDR1 and CDR2 are SGHRS and YFSETQ. CDR3 length: 14 amino acids. V was cut by 0 bases and J by 3 bases, with 7 bases left in between. CDR3 nucleotide sequence: TGCGCCAGCAGCTTGGGAGCCGTTGGAAACACCATATATTTT. It yields the protein CASSLGAVGNTIYF.

The chain recombines TRBV5-4 with TRBJ2-3, with 16 nucleotides matching TRBD2. Germline-derived CDR1 and CDR2 are SGHNT and YYREEE (reference sequence). CDR3 length: 18 residues. The V gene end was trimmed by 4 bases and the J gene end by 3 bases; junction bases not matched to a gene: 8. The CDR3 sequence: CASSAGLAGGLLTDTQYF. In nucleotides, the CDR3 is TGTGCCAGCAGCGCGGGACTAGCGGGAGGGCTTTTGACAGATACGCAGTATTTT.

With respect to this clone: This same CDR3 is encoded by further DNA sequences in the sample. The chain joins TRBV27 to TRBJ1-6; 8 positions agree with TRBD1. V was pared by 7 bases and J by 7 bases, with 0 bases of the junction left unmatched. Germline CDR1 reads MNHEY; CDR2 reads SMNVEV (reference sequence). The CDR3 has 12 amino acids. The CDR3 spells CASTGGNSPLHF. DNA for the CDR3: TGTGCCAGCACAGGGGGCAATTCACCCCTCCACTTT.

This clone was counted once. V and J are TRBV7-7 and TRBJ1-1, with 9 bases fitting TRBD1. The CDR3 has 17 residues. With V trimmed by 10 bases and J by 0 bases, 15 bases remained unmatched. The germline CDR1 and CDR2 sequences are SSHAT and FNYEAQ (reference sequence). The CDR3 DNA sequence: TGTGCCATCCCAACCCGCGGACAGGGGAGGATGAACACTGAAGCTTTCTTT. It translates to CAIPTRGQGRMNTEAFF.

This chain joins TRBV5-5 and TRBJ2-5; possible D gene TRBD2, 5 bases. The ends were cut back, 4 bases at V and 5 bases at J, with 18 bases in the middle. The CDR3 has 15 amino acids. The germline CDR1 and CDR2 sequences are SGHKS and YYEKEE (reference sequence). In DNA form, the CDR3 reads TGTGCCAGCAGCCGCCCGGCGGGTTCTTTGGAGACCCAGTACTTC. As protein: CASSRPAGSLETQYF.

The rearrangement uses TRBV2 and TRBJ1-3; the match to TRBD1 covers 9 bases. Unmatched junction bases numbered 6, after V lost 6 bases and J lost 0 bases. This CDR3 spans 16 amino acids. Germline V gene sequence: CDR1 SNHLY, CDR2 FYNNEI. CDR3 amino acids: CASRQGQGPSGNTIYF. The CDR3 coding sequence is TGTGCCAGCAGGCAGGGACAGGGCCCCTCTGGAAACACCATATATTTT.

The V call is TRBV9, the J call TRBJ1-1; 8 bases align to TRBD1. The length of the CDR3 is 13 residues. Germline V gene lookup returns CDR1 SGDLS and CDR2 YYNGEE. The V gene end was trimmed by 3 bases and the J gene end by 5 bases; junction bases not matched to a gene: 3. CDR3 amino acids: CASSAQGGTEAFF. The CDR3 DNA reads TGTGCCAGCAGCGCACAGGGGGGGACTGAAGCTTTCTTT.

The chain joins TRBV14 to TRBJ2-3, with 14 bases identical to TRBD2. The V and J ends lost 4 bases and 1 base, in that order; junction bases with no gene match: 7. This CDR3 contains 18 residues. Germline CDR1 and CDR2: SGHDN and FVKESK. CDR3 nucleotide sequence: TGTGCCAGCAGCCCCGGGACTAGCGGGAGAAGGGGCACAGATACGCAGTATTTT. It codes for CASSPGTSGRRGTDTQYF.

The rearrangement links TRBV13 to TRBJ1-1; D is possibly TRBD1 (5 bases). Germline CDR1 reads PRHDT; CDR2 reads FYEKMQ (reference sequence). The V end lost 6 bases, the J end lost 0 bases, and 14 bases lay between the germline ends. The CDR3 sequence is 15 residues long. CDR3 DNA sequence: TGTGCCAGCAGTCCTGACAGATTTATGAACACTGAAGCTTTCTTT. Translated: CASSPDRFMNTEAFF.

The chain carries TRBV5-1 and TRBJ1-2; no firm D call. Trimming left V 4 bases short and J 6 bases short, with 16 bases between. The germline V gene encodes CDR1 SGHRS and CDR2 YFSETQ. The length of the CDR3 is 14 residues. The CDR3 loop is CASSNRAPLDGYTF. CDR3 DNA sequence: TGCGCCAGCAGCAATAGAGCACCTCTAGATGGCTACACCTTC.

The chain combines TRBV27 with TRBJ1-5; 7 bases are a match to TRBD1. The CDR3 runs 17 residues. The trim removed 6 bases at V and 1 base at J, leaving 12 bases unmatched. The germline V gene encodes CDR1 MNHEY and CDR2 SMNVEV (reference sequence). DNA of the CDR3: TGTGCCAGCAGGGCTTTTACGTCAGGGGGGAGCAATCAGCCCCAGCATTTT. This translates into CASRAFTSGGSNQPQHF.

The V call is TRBV7-2, the J call TRBJ2-1, with D possibly being TRBD2 (6 bases). CDR1 is SGHTA, CDR2 FQGNSA, per germline. This CDR3 comprises 14 residues. V was trimmed by 1 base and J by 4 bases, leaving 8 bases between them. The CDR3 DNA follows: TGTGCCAGCAGCTTAGGACTAGGGTACAATGAGCAGTTCTTC. Protein product: CASSLGLGYNEQFF. Based on the CDR3 plus reference TRBV7-2 and TRBJ2-1, the full variable domain is GAGVSQSPSNKVTEKGKDVELRCDPISGHTALYWYRQSLGQGLEFLIYFQGNSAPDKSGLPSDRFSAERTGGSVSTLTIQRTQQEDSAVYLCASSLGLGYNEQFFGPGTRLTVL.

This CDR3 reads CASSQLANAGTDTQYF. DNA for the CDR3: TGCGCCAGCAGCCAGTTAGCGAACGCAGGCACAGATACGCAGTATTTT. This rearrangement joins TRBV4-1 to TRBJ2-3; D may be TRBD2 (5 bases). Germline CDR1 MGHRA, CDR2 YSYEKL. This CDR3 contains 16 residues. V lost 3 bases and J 1 base, leaving 14 bases between the germline ends.